These 14 T cell receptor beta chains share one sample of origin, sequenced in a study of T cells after yellow fever vaccination. Using its own MiXCR run on the 5' RACE reads, TCRdb lists one record per CDR3 protein. There are approximately 58,000 distinct CDR3 sequences in the sample; approximately 5.5% occur only once, and roughly a third lies in the top ten. This specimen consisted of PBMCs, either bulk or a sorted T-cell subset (CD4+, CD8+, memory, or dextramer-sorted; not recorded which), obtained on the day of the yellow fever booster vaccination. The receptors originated from a man aged 18 to 30 who received the YFV17D yellow fever vaccine.

The chain has TRBV6-6 and TRBJ2-1; TRBD2 agrees at 11 bases. Looked up from germline, CDR1 is MNHNY and CDR2 is SVGAGI (reference sequence). The CDR3 consists of 14 residues. J was trimmed by 5 bases and V by 7 bases; bases with no gene match: 4. CDR3 DNA sequence: TGTGCCAGCACCCCGACTAGCGGGGACAATGAGCAGTTCTTC. It codes for CASTPTSGDNEQFF.

This clonotype has at least ten counts. This sequence joins TRBV20-1 and TRBJ2-3; D gene unclear. This CDR3 is 14 amino acids long. Germline V gene data show CDR1 as DFQATT and CDR2 as SNEGSKA (reference sequence). V was pared by 8 bases and J by 1 base, with 16 bases between. CDR3 DNA: TGCAGTCTCCTTGGTAACCGGGGCACAGATACGCAGTATTTT. It is translated as CSLLGNRGTDTQYF.

The chain is built from TRBV7-9 and TRBJ2-3; possible D gene TRBD1, 7 bases. This CDR3 has 16 amino acids. Per germline, CDR1 SEHNR and CDR2 FQNEAQ (reference sequence). V shed 1 base and J shed 3 bases, with 14 bases lying between them. The CDR3 DNA is TGTGCCAGCAGCTTAGGCGGAGCAGGGGGGACAGATACGCAGTATTTT. Its protein product is CASSLGGAGGTDTQYF.

This clonotype was recorded at least ten times. This chain uses TRBV29-1 with TRBJ2-2; D may match TRBD1 or TRBD2 (5 bases each). V was shortened by 7 bases and J by 4 bases, with 16 bases between the two germline ends. This CDR3 has 14 residues. The germline gives CDR1 SQVTM, CDR2 ANQGSEA. CDR3 sequence reads: CSARAEGLTGELFF. In nucleotides, the CDR3 is TGCAGCGCCCGCGCCGAGGGGCTCACCGGGGAGCTGTTTTTT.

The rearrangement links TRBV27 to TRBJ2-7, with a weak D call TRBD1 (5 bases). Germline lookup yields CDR1 MNHEY and CDR2 SMNVEV (reference sequence). V shed 3 bases and J shed 2 bases, with 8 bases lying between them. The CDR3 has 13 residues. Here the CDR3 DNA reads TGTGCCAGCAGTTTTGCAGGGACCTACGAGCAGTACTTC. This encodes CASSFAGTYEQYF.

At least ten counts were recorded for this clonotype. V and J are TRBV6-6 and TRBJ1-4, with 9 bases lining up with TRBD1. Germline V gene sequence: CDR1 MNHNY, CDR2 SVGAGI (reference sequence). This CDR3 comprises 15 residues. J was trimmed by 6 bases and V by 7 bases; bases with no gene match: 9. CDR3 sequence reads: CASTSAGQGHEKLFF. CDR3 DNA sequence: TGTGCCAGCACGAGCGCGGGACAGGGACATGAAAAACTGTTTTTT.

This clonotype was seen many times. The chain couples TRBV10-3 to TRBJ2-7, with 7 positions matching TRBD2. CDR1 and CDR2 from the germline V gene are ENHRY and SYGVKD. This CDR3 comprises 14 residues. Losses at the gene ends were 6 bases for V and 6 bases for J; bases not matched to a gene: 11. The DNA for the CDR3 is TGTGCCATCAGCCCAGCCGGGGGGATCGTCGAGCAGTACGTC. This translates into CAISPAGGIVEQYV.

This clonotype was counted many times. The rearrangement joins TRBV9 to TRBJ2-7, with D hard to call. The CDR3 sequence is 15 residues long. In germline, CDR1 is SGDLS, CDR2 YYNGEE. V lost 0 bases to trimming and J lost 1 base, with 11 bases between them. The CDR3 bases are TGTGCCAGCAGCGTAGATTGGTCGGGTTCCTACGAGCAGTACTTC. It translates to CASSVDWSGSYEQYF.

Many counts were recorded for this clonotype. V is TRBV7-8 and J is TRBJ2-2, with D possibly matching TRBD1 (6 bases). There are 16 residues in the CDR3. Trimming shortened V by 5 bases and J by 2 bases, and 15 bases separated the two germline ends. CDR1 SGHVS and CDR2 FQNEAQ come from the germline V gene. For the CDR3, the DNA is TGTGCCAGCAGCCGCCTCCAGGGGCAAAACACCGGGGAGCTGTTTTTT. Its translation is CASSRLQGQNTGELFF.

The V and J genes are TRBV5-1 and TRBJ2-1; the match to TRBD2 covers 9 bases. The trim removed 1 base at V and 5 bases at J, leaving 13 bases unmatched. Germline V gene lookup returns CDR1 SGHRS and CDR2 YFSETQ. CDR3 size: 18 residues. CDR3 sequence: CASSLYWRGGGSDNEQFF. The CDR3 bases are TGCGCCAGCAGCTTGTATTGGCGGGGGGGCGGGTCCGACAATGAGCAGTTCTTC. The variable domain in full, completed from reference TRBV5-1 and TRBJ2-1, reads KAGVTQTPRYLIKTRGQQVTLSCSPISGHRSVSWYQQTPGQGLQFLFEYFSETQRNKGNFPGRFSGRQFSNSRSEMNVSTLELGDSALYLCASSLYWRGGGSDNEQFFGPGTRLTVL.

The CDR3: CASSQVRGVHNEQFF. The CDR3 coding sequence is TGTGCCAGCAGCCAAGTGCGCGGGGTACACAATGAGCAGTTCTTC. The chain employs TRBV14 and TRBJ2-1; D may be TRBD2 (6 bases). From germline, CDR1 is SGHDN and CDR2 FVKESK. Trimming removed 1 base at V and 5 bases at J, with 12 bases between. This CDR3 is built from 15 residues.

The sample holds many counts of this clonotype. The rearrangement uses TRBV7-9 and TRBJ2-6; D is possibly TRBD1 (5 bases). The CDR3 spans 18 residues. Germline assignment: CDR1 SEHNR and CDR2 FQNEAQ (reference sequence). V shed 4 bases and J shed 0 bases, with 16 bases lying between them. The CDR3: CASSSTYFQGSGANVLTF. In DNA form, the CDR3 reads TGTGCCAGCAGCTCCACTTACTTCCAGGGCTCTGGGGCCAACGTCCTGACTTTC.

V gene TRBV7-9 combines with J gene TRBJ2-7; TRBD1 matches 7 bases. CDR1 is SEHNR, CDR2 FQNEAQ, per germline (reference sequence). The CDR3 runs to 12 residues. V was pared by 5 bases and J by 5 bases, with 3 bases of the junction left unmatched. CDR3 region: CASSAGGNEQYV. Here the CDR3 DNA reads TGTGCCAGCAGCGCAGGGGGAAACGAGCAGTACGTC.

J is TRBJ2-7 and V is TRBV3-1; D might be TRBD2 (5 bases). This CDR3 comprises 14 residues. The V gene's germline CDR1 is LGHDT and CDR2 YNNKEL (reference sequence). The germline V and J ends were trimmed by 1 base and 2 bases, with 9 bases remaining between them. The CDR3 DNA reads as TGTGCCAGCAGCCAAGCCCAGCGGCCCTACGAGCAGTACTTC. Translating gives CASSQAQRPYEQYF.